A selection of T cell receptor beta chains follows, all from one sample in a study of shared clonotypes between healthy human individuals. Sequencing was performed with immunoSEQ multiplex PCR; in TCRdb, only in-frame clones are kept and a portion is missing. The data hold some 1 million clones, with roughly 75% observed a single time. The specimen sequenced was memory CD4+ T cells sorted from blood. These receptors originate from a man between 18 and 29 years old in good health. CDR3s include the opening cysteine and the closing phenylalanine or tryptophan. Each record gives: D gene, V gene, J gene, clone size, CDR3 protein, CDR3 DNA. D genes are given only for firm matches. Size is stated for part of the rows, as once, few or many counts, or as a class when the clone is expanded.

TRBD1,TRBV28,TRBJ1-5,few,CASRGRGTGKDQPQHF,TGTGCCAGCAGGGGACGAGGGACAGGCAAAGATCAGCCCCAGCATTTT
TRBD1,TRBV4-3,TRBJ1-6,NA,CASSQEGQGNSPPHF,TGCGCCAGCAGCCAAGAGGGACAGGGAAATTCACCCCCCCACTTT
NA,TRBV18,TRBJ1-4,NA,CASSATATNEKLFF,TGTGCCAGCTCCGCGACCGCTACTAATGAAAAACTGTTTTTT
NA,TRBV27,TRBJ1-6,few,CASGTANSPLHF,TGTGCCAGCGGGACGGCTAATTCACCCCTCCACTTT
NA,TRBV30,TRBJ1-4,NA,CAWGHRANEKLFF,TGTGCCTGGGGGCACAGGGCTAATGAAAAACTGTTTTTT
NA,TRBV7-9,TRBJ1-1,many,CASSQMNTEAFF,TGTGCCAGCAGCCAGATGAACACTGAAGCTTTCTTT
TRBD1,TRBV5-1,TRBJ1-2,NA,CASSSNTGTGALTF,TGCGCCAGCAGCTCAAATACCGGGACAGGGGCCCTCACCTTC
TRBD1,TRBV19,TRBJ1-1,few,CASSAPRTGGVTEAFF,TGTGCCAGTAGTGCACCCCGGACAGGGGGCGTCACTGAAGCTTTCTTT
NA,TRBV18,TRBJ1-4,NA,CASSSGTDEKLFF,TGTGCCAGCTCATCCGGGACTGATGAAAAACTGTTTTTT
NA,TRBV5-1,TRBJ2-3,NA,CASSLGGEDTQYF,TGCGCCAGCAGCTTGGGAGGGGAGGATACGCAGTATTTT
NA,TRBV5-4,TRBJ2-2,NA,CASSLAGRGSTGELFF,TGTGCCAGCAGCTTGGCGGGCAGGGGCAGCACCGGGGAGCTGTTTTTT
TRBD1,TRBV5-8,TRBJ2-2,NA,CASSPRQGASGELFF,TGTGCCAGCAGCCCTAGACAGGGGGCTAGCGGGGAGCTGTTTTTT
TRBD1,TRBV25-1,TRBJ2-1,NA,CASSDPAGGIYNEQFF,TGTGCCAGCAGTGACCCCGCAGGGGGTATCTACAATGAGCAGTTCTTC
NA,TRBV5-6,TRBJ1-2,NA,CASSNRDIGNYGYTF,TGTGCCAGCAGCAACCGGGACATAGGAAACTATGGCTACACCTTC
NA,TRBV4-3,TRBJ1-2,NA,CASSQDLANYGYTF,TGCGCCAGCAGCCAAGATCTGGCCAACTATGGCTACACCTTC
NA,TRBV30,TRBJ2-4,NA,CAWSPAGGSAKNIQYF,TGTGCCTGGAGCCCGGCCGGGGGATCAGCCAAAAACATTCAGTACTTC
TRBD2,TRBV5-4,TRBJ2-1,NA,CASSLSSGAYNEQFF,TGTGCCAGCAGCTTGTCTAGCGGGGCCTACAATGAGCAGTTCTTC
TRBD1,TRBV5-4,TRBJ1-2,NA,CASSRDRTNLNYGYTF,TGTGCCAGCAGCCGGGACAGAACTAATCTTAACTATGGCTACACCTTC
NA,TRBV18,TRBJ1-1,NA,CASSPQRATGRNTEAFF,TGTGCCAGCTCACCACAACGCGCAACAGGGAGAAACACTGAAGCTTTCTTT
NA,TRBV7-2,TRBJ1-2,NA,CASSFGRQTF,TGTGCCAGCAGCTTCGGGCGCCAAACCTTC
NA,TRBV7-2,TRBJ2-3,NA,CASSFMEGGPDTQYF,TGTGCCAGCAGCTTTATGGAGGGTGGGCCAGATACGCAGTATTTT
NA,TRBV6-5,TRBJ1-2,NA,CASSRGATIPYGYTF,TGTGCCAGCAGTAGGGGGGCCACTATCCCCTATGGCTACACCTTC
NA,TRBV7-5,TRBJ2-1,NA,CARSCDHEQFF,TGTGCCAGAAGCTGTGACCATGAGCAGTTCTTC
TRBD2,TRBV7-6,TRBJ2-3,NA,CASSLASGGYTDTQYF,TGTGCCAGCAGCTTAGCGAGCGGGGGATACACAGATACGCAGTATTTT
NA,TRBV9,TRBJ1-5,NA,CASSVGQGNQPQHF,TGTGCCAGCAGCGTAGGACAGGGCAATCAGCCCCAGCATTTT
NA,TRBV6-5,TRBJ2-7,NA,CASSQSEQYF,TGTGCCAGCAGTCAGAGCGAGCAGTACTTC
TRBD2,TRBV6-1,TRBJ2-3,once,CASSEGGGVPDTQYF,TGTGCCAGCAGTGAGGGCGGGGGGGTCCCGGATACGCAGTATTTT
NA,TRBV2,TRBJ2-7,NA,CASRRWGVAYEQYF,TGTGCCAGCAGACGGTGGGGGGTAGCCTACGAGCAGTACTTC
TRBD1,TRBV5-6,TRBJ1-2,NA,CASNVGGPGQGFGLDGYTF,TGTGCCAGCAACGTGGGAGGACCGGGACAGGGATTTGGGCTCGATGGCTACACCTTC
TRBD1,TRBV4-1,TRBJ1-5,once,CASSHGSGTGGERNQPQHF,TGCGCCAGCAGCCACGGATCCGGGACAGGGGGCGAGAGAAATCAGCCCCAGCATTTT
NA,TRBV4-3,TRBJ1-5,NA,CASSQDTGDQPQHF,TGCGCCAGCAGCCAAGACACAGGAGATCAGCCCCAGCATTTT
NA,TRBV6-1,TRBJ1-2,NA,CASSTPGDGYTF,TGTGCCAGCAGTACCCCGGGGGATGGCTACACCTTC
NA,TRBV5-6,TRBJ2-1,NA,CASSFPAGTEQFF,TGTGCCAGCAGCTTTCCGGCAGGGACTGAGCAGTTCTTC
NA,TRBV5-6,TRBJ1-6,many,CASSLFKGNSPLHF,TGTGCCAGCAGCTTGTTTAAAGGGAATTCACCCCTCCACTTT
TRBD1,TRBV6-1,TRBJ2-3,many,CASSVGTGYSDTQYF,TGTGCCAGCAGTGTTGGGACAGGGTACTCAGATACGCAGTATTTT
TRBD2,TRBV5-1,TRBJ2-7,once,CASSLRAGSDEQYF,TGCGCCAGCAGCCTCCGAGCGGGGTCGGACGAGCAGTACTTC
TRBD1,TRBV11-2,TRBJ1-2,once,CASSLSRGPNYGYTF,TGTGCCAGCAGCTTATCCAGGGGGCCGAACTATGGCTACACCTTC
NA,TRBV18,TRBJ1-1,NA,CASSPKQGTETEAFF,TGTGCCAGCTCACCTAAACAGGGAACTGAGACTGAAGCTTTCTTT
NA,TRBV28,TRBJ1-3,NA,CASTPGRLNTIYF,TGTGCCAGCACTCCGGGACGTTTAAACACCATATATTTT
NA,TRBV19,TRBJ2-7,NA,CASTRGSDEQYF,TGTGCCAGTACCCGGGGATCCGACGAGCAGTACTTC
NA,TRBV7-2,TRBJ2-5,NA,CASSFGAGETQYF,TGTGCCAGCAGCTTTGGGGCGGGGGAGACCCAGTACTTC
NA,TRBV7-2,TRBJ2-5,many,CASSSVGTETQYF,TGTGCCAGCAGCTCCGTGGGAACGGAGACCCAGTACTTC
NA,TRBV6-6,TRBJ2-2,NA,CASSTTGTGELFF,TGTGCCAGCAGCACAACAGGGACCGGGGAGCTGTTTTTT
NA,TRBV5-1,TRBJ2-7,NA,CASSPNQGASYEQYF,TGCGCCAGCAGCCCGAACCAGGGTGCATCCTACGAGCAGTACTTC
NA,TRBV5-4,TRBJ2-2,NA,CASSSATKGGTGELFF,TGTGCCAGCAGCTCAGCTACCAAAGGAGGCACCGGGGAGCTGTTTTTT
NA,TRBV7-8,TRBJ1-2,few,CASSSQAMGYGYTF,TGTGCCAGCAGCTCACAGGCGATGGGCTATGGCTACACCTTC
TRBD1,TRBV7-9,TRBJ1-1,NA,CASDPGQGLARTEAFF,TGTGCCAGCGATCCCGGACAGGGACTTGCTCGGACTGAAGCTTTCTTT
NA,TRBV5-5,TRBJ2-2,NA,CASSSPIPTGELFF,TGTGCCAGCAGCTCCCCAATCCCAACCGGGGAGCTGTTTTTT
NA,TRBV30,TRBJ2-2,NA,CAWSSFSLTGELFF,TGTGCCTGGAGTTCGTTCTCCCTGACCGGGGAGCTGTTTTTT
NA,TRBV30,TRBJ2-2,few,CAWSGGIHTGELFF,TGTGCCTGGAGTGGGGGGATACACACCGGGGAGCTGTTTTTT
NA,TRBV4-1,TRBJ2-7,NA,CASSQRQTAYEQYF,TGCGCCAGCAGCCAACGACAGACGGCCTACGAGCAGTACTTC
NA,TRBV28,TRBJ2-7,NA,CASSTGFGQYF,TGTGCCAGCAGTACAGGGTTCGGGCAGTACTTC